Below, 29 T cell receptor beta chains from the same sample are listed, as sequenced in a study of T cells in Graves' hyperthyroidism and ophthalmopathy. The investigators amplified TCR beta CDR3 regions from RNA transcripts. RT-PCR in the first round (using the HTBI primer set) targeted the TCR CDR3. TCRdb re-analysed the multiplex PCR reads in MiXCR, keeping a single row per CDR3 protein. The table lists about 480,000 distinct CDR3 sequences, approximately 14% of them singletons. The sample consisted of blood. These receptors all stem from a woman under 30 with Graves' hyperthyroidism.

This clonotype was counted ten times or more. The chain uses TRBV2 and TRBJ2-3, with D uncertain. The CDR3 totals 12 residues. Germline-derived CDR1 and CDR2 are SNHLY and FYNNEI. With 7 bases removed from V and 1 base from J, the gap between germline ends came to 6 bases. Here the CDR3 reads CASTWGTDTQYF. In DNA form, the CDR3 reads TGTGCCAGCACGTGGGGCACAGATACGCAGTATTTT. The full variable domain, in which reference TRBV2 and TRBJ2-3 provide the parts outside the CDR3, is EPEVTQTPSHQVTQMGQEVILRCVPISNHLYFYWYRQILGQKVEFLVSFYNNEISEKSEIFDDQFSVERPDGSNFTLKIRSTKLEDSAMYFCASTWGTDTQYFGPGTRLTVL.

This clonotype appeared many times. J is TRBJ1-2 and V is TRBV7-2; D is uncertain. Germline CDR1 reads SGHTA; CDR2 reads FQGNSA. The CDR3 spans 13 residues. V shed 1 base and J shed 7 bases, with 10 bases lying between them. CDR3 bases: TGTGCCAGCAGCTTAGAGTCTGGGTTTGGCTACACCTTC. It codes for CASSLESGFGYTF.

This clonotype was counted ten times or more. The J gene is TRBJ1-2, the V gene TRBV3-1; 7 bases map to TRBD1. The J segment lost 4 bases and the V segment lost 7 bases, leaving 12 bases of the junction unmatched. Germline-derived CDR1 and CDR2 are LGHDT and YNNKEL (reference sequence). CDR3 size: 15 residues. This chain's CDR3 is CASTLHEGAGYGYTF. The DNA of the CDR3 is TGTGCCAGCACCCTACATGAGGGGGCTGGCTATGGCTACACCTTC.

This clonotype was recorded many times. V usage is TRBV6-1 and J usage is TRBJ2-5; D is ambiguous. The length of the CDR3 is 12 residues. Germline lookup yields CDR1 MNHNS and CDR2 SASEGT. Trimming took off 3 bases at V and 3 bases at J, with 5 bases between the two ends. In DNA form, the CDR3 reads TGTGCCAGCAGTGACCAGAAAGAGACCCAGTACTTC. Its protein is CASSDQKETQYF.

This chain uses TRBV5-5 with TRBJ1-1, with 7 bases fitting TRBD1. The germline V gene has CDR1 SGHKS and CDR2 YYEKEE (reference sequence). This CDR3 contains 14 residues. Trimming took 5 bases from V and 3 from J; bases not matched to a gene: 7. CDR3 amino acids: CASRKQGLDTEAFF. The CDR3 DNA reads as TGTGCCAGCAGAAAACAGGGGTTGGACACTGAAGCTTTCTTT.

There are a few counts of this clonotype. V is TRBV6-2 or TRBV6-3 and J is TRBJ2-1; a weak D match, TRBD1 (7 bases). Germline assignment: CDR1 MNHEY and CDR2 SVGEGT. The V gene lost 0 bases and the J gene lost 0 bases, with 21 bases spanning the gap. The CDR3 totals 20 residues. This chain's CDR3 is CASSYSNRGSSGSSYNEQFF. For the CDR3, the DNA is TGTGCCAGCAGTTACTCGAACAGGGGTTCGAGCGGGTCCTCCTACAATGAGCAGTTCTTC.

The chain has TRBV4-1 and TRBJ2-1; 13 bases agree with TRBD2. CDR3 length: 18 residues. The V segment lost 2 bases and the J segment 0 bases; nucleotides outside the gene matches: 4. In germline, CDR1 is MGHRA, CDR2 YSYEKL. CDR3 sequence: CASSQRTSGSLSYNEQFF. The CDR3 DNA sequence: TGCGCCAGCAGCCAACGGACTAGCGGGAGCCTCTCCTACAATGAGCAGTTCTTC.

The rearrangement joins TRBV6-5 to TRBJ1-1; 8 bases agree with TRBD1. The CDR3 length is 16 residues. Losses at the gene ends were 1 base for V and 0 bases for J; bases not matched to a gene: 4. Germline assignment: CDR1 MNHEY and CDR2 SVGAGI. The CDR3 DNA reads as TGTGCCAGCAGTTACTGGACAGGGAAGATGAACACTGAAGCTTTCTTT. Amino acid sequence: CASSYWTGKMNTEAFF.

The chain joins TRBV4-2 to TRBJ2-7; tentative D call: TRBD2 (6 bases). Germline values: CDR1 LGHNA, CDR2 YNFKEQ. V was clipped by 4 bases and J by 2 bases, with 15 bases between them. The CDR3 has 15 residues. The CDR3 DNA reads TGTGCCAGCAGCCGCGCGGGGAGCACGACCTACGAGCAGTACTTC. It codes for CASSRAGSTTYEQYF.

This clonotype was picked up many times. The V call is TRBV27, the J call TRBJ2-1; TRBD2 matches at 9 bases. CDR3 length: 16 amino acids. CDR1 and CDR2 from the germline V gene are MNHEY and SMNVEV (reference sequence). V dropped 6 bases and J dropped 5; count of bases not matched to a gene: 11. CDR3 in DNA: TGTGCCAGCAGCCTCGCGCTAGCGGGAAGAAACAATGAGCAGTTCTTC. It codes for CASSLALAGRNNEQFF.

The chain combines TRBV15 with TRBJ1-2; TRBD1 matches at 7 bases. With V trimmed by 3 bases and J by 3 bases, 4 bases remained unmatched. The V gene's germline CDR1 is LNHNV and CDR2 YYDKDF (reference sequence). The CDR3 loop spans 14 amino acids. The chain's CDR3 is CATSRTGRDYGYTF. CDR3 DNA: TGTGCCACCAGCAGGACAGGGAGGGACTATGGCTACACCTTC.

The table lists this clonotype with many counts. The genes are TRBV6-1 and TRBJ2-3; 12 nucleotides line up with TRBD1. The V gene end was trimmed by 0 bases and the J gene end by 0 bases; junction bases not matched to a gene: 10. The CDR3 loop spans 20 amino acids. Germline V gene sequence: CDR1 MNHNS, CDR2 SASEGT. CDR3 DNA: TGTGCCAGCAGTGAAGCGGGACAGGGGGCGTGGGAGTGGAGCACAGATACGCAGTATTTT. It codes for CASSEAGQGAWEWSTDTQYF.

A few counts support this clonotype. The chain combines TRBV27 with TRBJ1-5; 9 positions agree with TRBD1. The CDR3 has 14 residues. The J segment lost 7 bases and the V segment lost 5 bases, leaving 6 bases of the junction unmatched. Germline V lookup: CDR1 MNHEY, CDR2 SMNVEV (reference sequence). The CDR3 DNA sequence: TGTGCCAGCAGTCTTGACAGGGGGGTACAGCCCCAGCATTTT. This sequence encodes CASSLDRGVQPQHF.

This clonotype was counted between two and nine times. The chain couples TRBV11-1 to TRBJ1-5; D gene unclear. Germline V CDR1 and CDR2: SGHAT, FQDESV (reference sequence). The ends were cut back, 2 bases at V and 3 bases at J, with 8 bases in the middle. This CDR3 is built from 14 residues. In DNA, the CDR3 is TGTGCCAGCAGCTTAATAACGACCAATCAGCCCCAGCATTTT. This encodes CASSLITTNQPQHF. Full variable domain (outside the CDR3, taken from reference TRBV11-1 and TRBJ1-5): EAEVAQSPRYKITEKSQAVAFWCDPISGHATLYWYRQILGQGPELLVQFQDESVVDDSQLPKDRFSAERLKGVDSTLKIQPAELGDSAMYLCASSLITTNQPQHFGDGTRLSIL.

In its sample, this clonotype was seen a few times. The chain is built from TRBV9 and TRBJ1-5; D is unresolved. CDR1 SGDLS and CDR2 YYNGEE come from the germline V gene. The V end was cut by 4 bases, the J end by 6 bases, with 14 bases between. CDR3 length: 14 amino acids. The CDR3 is CASSPGGVSQPQHF. In DNA, the CDR3 is TGTGCCAGCAGCCCAGGCGGAGTCTCTCAGCCCCAGCATTTT. The full variable domain, rest sourced from reference TRBV9 and TRBJ1-5, is DSGVTQTPKHLITATGQRVTLRCSPRSGDLSVYWYQQSLDQGLQFLIQYYNGEERAKGNILERFSAQQFPDLHSELNLSSLELGDSALYFCASSPGGVSQPQHFGDGTRLSIL.

This clonotype appeared many times. The chain carries TRBV7-3 and TRBJ1-1, with 7 bases matching TRBD1. This CDR3 comprises 14 residues. From germline, CDR1 is SGHTA and CDR2 FQGTGA. V trimming: 2 bases; J trimming: 4 bases; junction bases outside the gene matches: 4. CDR3: CASSLEGASTEAFF. CDR3 DNA sequence: TGTGCCAGCAGCTTAGAGGGGGCAAGCACTGAAGCTTTCTTT.

This clonotype turned up a few times. This chain uses TRBV7-3 with TRBJ2-7, with a possible D match to TRBD2 (6 bases). This CDR3 comprises 14 residues. Germline-derived CDR1 and CDR2 are SGHTA and FQGTGA. Trimming removed 3 bases at V and 7 bases at J, with 16 bases between. The DNA of the CDR3 is TGTGCCAGCAGCTTCTCTGAAGGGGCGGGGGAGCAGTACGTC. As protein: CASSFSEGAGEQYV.

The sample holds many counts of this clonotype. The rearrangement uses TRBV4-2 and TRBJ2-7; 7 bases are a match to TRBD2. Germline V gives CDR1 LGHNA, CDR2 YNFKEQ. Trimming removed 0 bases from V and 5 bases from J; junction bases left unmatched: 13. The CDR3 contains 17 residues. The CDR3 DNA reads as TGTGCCAGCAGCCAAGACCGATCGGGGCGGGAGCTCCACGAGCAGTACGTC. As protein: CASSQDRSGRELHEQYV.

The chain joins TRBV12-3 or TRBV12-4 to TRBJ1-2, with D possibly being TRBD1 (5 bases). Trimming took off 3 bases at V and 4 bases at J, with 12 bases between the two ends. This CDR3 is built from 14 residues. CDR3 in DNA: TGTGCCAGCAGTTTTTATGGGGGAGCCTATGGCTACACCTTC. Residues: CASSFYGGAYGYTF.

This clonotype was counted ten times or more. V usage is TRBV18 and J usage is TRBJ2-7, with D perhaps matching TRBD1 or TRBD2 (5 bases each). Germline values: CDR1 KGHSH, CDR2 LQKENI. CDR3 length: 14 amino acids. V lost 3 bases, J lost 10 bases, and 19 bases lay in between. The CDR3 loop reads CASSPRDPYGEQYF. The CDR3 DNA sequence: TGTGCCAGCTCACCCCGGGACCCGTACGGAGAACAGTACTTC.

The chain couples TRBV4-1 to TRBJ1-5; 7 bases map to TRBD1. The CDR3 covers 14 residues. The germline gives CDR1 MGHRA, CDR2 YSYEKL. The J segment lost 5 bases and the V segment lost 2 bases, leaving 3 bases of the junction unmatched. The CDR3 loop reads CASSQPDRDQPQHF. The DNA for the CDR3 is TGCGCCAGCAGCCAACCTGACAGGGATCAGCCCCAGCATTTT.

This clonotype has just a few counts. The rearrangement links TRBV7-8 to TRBJ2-2, with TRBD2 matching 9 bases. Trimming removed 7 bases from V and 7 bases from J; junction bases left unmatched: 10. Germline V gene sequence: CDR1 SGHVS, CDR2 FQNEAQ. The CDR3 has 15 amino acids. CDR3 nucleotides: TGTGCCAGCAACCTTCTGGCGGGAGGGGTCGGGGAGCTGTTTTTT. Encoded protein: CASNLLAGGVGELFF. Using reference TRBV7-8 and TRBJ2-2 for the parts outside the CDR3, the full variable domain is GAGVSQSPRYKVAKRGQDVALRCDPISGHVSLFWYQQALGQGPEFLTYFQNEAQLDKSGLPSDRFFAERPEGSVSTLKIQRTQQEDSAVYLCASNLLAGGVGELFFGEGSRLTVL.

The chain recombines TRBV19 with TRBJ2-5, with 9 bases lining up with TRBD2. Germline CDR1 LNHDA, CDR2 SQIVND (reference sequence). The CDR3 has 14 amino acids. V shed 4 bases, J shed 3 bases, and the junction held 3 bases outside the gene matches. CDR3 amino acids: CASSTASGKETQYF. The CDR3 DNA is TGTGCCAGTAGTACAGCTAGCGGGAAAGAGACCCAGTACTTC.

The rearrangement joins TRBV19 to TRBJ2-7; D possibly corresponds to TRBD2 (6 bases). The CDR3 extends over 15 amino acids. Per the germline V gene, CDR1 is LNHDA and CDR2 is SQIVND (reference sequence). The V end was cut by 1 base, the J end by 2 bases, with 12 bases between. The CDR3 loop is CASSIGVEGPYEQYF. CDR3 in DNA: TGTGCCAGTAGTATAGGGGTGGAGGGGCCCTACGAGCAGTACTTC.

This clonotype was counted at least ten times. A junction boundary mismatches the germline segment, possibly from a read error. The chain couples TRBV7-7 to TRBJ2-3, with D maybe TRBD2 (6 bases). This CDR3 is 13 amino acids long. Germline V lookup: CDR1 SSHAT, CDR2 FNYEAQ (reference sequence). The DNA of the CDR3 is TGTGCTAGCAGCTTAGCGGTAGGAGATACGCAGTATTTT. The encoded protein is CASSLAVGDTQYF.

This clonotype was counted at least ten times. This chain connects TRBV30 to TRBJ1-2, with D hard to call. Germline V gives CDR1 GTSNPN, CDR2 SVGIG (reference sequence). Trimming took 5 bases from V and 6 from J, leaving 7 bases between them. The CDR3 extends over 10 amino acids. CDR3 in DNA: TGTGCCTGGGGGAATAATGGCTACACCTTC. Amino acid sequence: CAWGNNGYTF.

Written as DNA, the CDR3 is TGCGCCAGCAGCTTGGCCTTGGTAGCGGTAAATGAGCAGTTCTTC. This sequence encodes CASSLALVAVNEQFF. V usage is TRBV5-1 and J usage is TRBJ2-1; a possible D gene is TRBD2 (6 bases). Trimming pared 0 bases from V and 7 bases from J, leaving 14 bases between. The CDR3 contains 15 residues. Germline V gene lookup returns CDR1 SGHRS and CDR2 YFSETQ.

There are many counts of this clonotype. The V and J genes are TRBV30 and TRBJ1-1; no definite D call. Germline values: CDR1 GTSNPN, CDR2 SVGIG (reference sequence). V lost 2 bases to trimming and J lost 0 bases, with 13 bases between them. The CDR3 sequence is 15 residues long. In DNA form, the CDR3 reads TGTGCCTGGAGTACGGTCAGGATCATGAACACTGAAGCTTTCTTT. Its protein product is CAWSTVRIMNTEAFF.

This clonotype was found many times. The chain employs TRBV13 and TRBJ2-3, with D unclear. V lost 2 bases, J lost 0 bases, and 3 bases lay in between. Germline V gives CDR1 PRHDT, CDR2 FYEKMQ (reference sequence). This CDR3 is built from 13 residues. CDR3 sequence reads: CASSLPSTDTQYF. The CDR3 region has the DNA TGTGCCAGCAGCTTACCTAGCACAGATACGCAGTATTTT.